Presented here are 20 T cell receptor beta chains from one specimen sequenced in a study of blood T cell repertoires in COVID-19. The method was immunoSEQ multiplex PCR; TCRdb's version includes in-frame clones alone and lacks a portion of them. Seen here are about 130,000 clones, under 90% observed once, and the top ten hold about 2.3%. The sequenced sample consisted of PBMCs or T cells enriched from blood (not recorded which). The origin of the receptors is a man in his forties with acute COVID-19.

As to this clone: Distinct nucleotide sequences in the sample also encode this CDR3. The rearrangement joins TRBV30 to TRBJ2-7; 7 bases are a match to TRBD1. The V and J ends lost 0 bases and 2 bases, in that order; junction bases with no gene match: 4. The CDR3 totals 14 residues. Germline V gene data show CDR1 as GTSNPN and CDR2 as SVGIG (reference sequence). For the CDR3, the DNA is TGTGCCTGGAGTGTGGGGCAGGGGGCCTACGAGCAGTACTTC. It is translated as CAWSVGQGAYEQYF.

The rearrangement joins TRBV21-1 to TRBJ2-7; the table's D gene call, TRBD1, was not cross checked with the DNA. TRBV21-1 is deemed a pseudogene. This CDR3 has 18 residues. The CDR3 region is CASSKVRKQGPPAYEQYF. For the CDR3, the DNA is TGTGCCAGCAGCAAAGTCCGCAAACAGGGGCCGCCAGCCTACGAGCAGTACTTC.

The rearrangement links TRBV24-1 to TRBJ2-2, with D possibly matching TRBD1 (5 bases). V was shortened by 9 bases and J by 2 bases, with 15 bases between the two germline ends. The CDR3 has 15 residues. The germline V gene has CDR1 KGHDR and CDR2 SFDVKD. The CDR3 DNA reads as TGTGCCACCGCCAGGGTAGGCGGAAACACCGGGGAGCTGTTTTTT. Its translation is CATARVGGNTGELFF.

The CDR3: CASRPGQGQSYGYTF. The CDR3 DNA is TGTGCCAGCAGACCGGGACAGGGACAATCCTATGGCTACACCTTC. V usage is TRBV9 and J usage is TRBJ1-2, with 9 bases aligning to TRBD1. Looked up from germline, CDR1 is SGDLS and CDR2 is YYNGEE. The CDR3 loop spans 15 amino acids. The junction had 9 bases not matched to a gene; V was cut back by 5 bases and J by 4 bases.

The V and J genes are TRBV10-1 and TRBJ1-1; D unresolved. The CDR3 consists of 13 residues. Trimming cost V 7 bases and J 1 base, with 10 bases left between them. Per the germline V gene, CDR1 is WNHNN and CDR2 is SYGVQD (reference sequence). The CDR3 is CASIEGANTEAFF. In DNA, the CDR3 is TGCGCCAGCATAGAGGGAGCGAACACTGAAGCTTTCTTT.

The J gene is TRBJ2-7, the V gene TRBV11-2, with 9 bases that match TRBD2. This CDR3 has 15 amino acids. The germline V gene has CDR1 SGHAT and CDR2 FQNNGV. Germline trimming cut 5 bases from V and 0 bases from J; bases unmatched to any gene: 5. CDR3 DNA: TGTGCCAGCAGCAGTAGCGGGAGTGTCTCCTACGAGCAGTACTTC. Amino acid sequence: CASSSSGSVSYEQYF.

This clone appeared once. The chain recombines TRBV19 with TRBJ2-6, with a tentative D call TRBD1 (6 bases). The length of the CDR3 is 16 residues. The V and J ends lost 5 bases and 1 base respectively, with 12 bases between them. The germline gives CDR1 LNHDA, CDR2 SQIVND (reference sequence). In nucleotides, the CDR3 is TGTGCCAGTAGTTTAAAAACAGGGTCTGGGGCCAACGTCCTGACTTTC. Translated, it gives CASSLKTGSGANVLTF.

This chain connects TRBV30 to TRBJ1-2; D gene unclear. This CDR3 is 13 amino acids long. Germline V gene sequence: CDR1 GTSNPN, CDR2 SVGIG (reference sequence). Deletions cut 0 bases from V and 0 bases from J, with 5 bases between. The CDR3 DNA reads TGTGCCTGGAGTGTACAAACTAACTATGGCTACACCTTC. This gives the protein CAWSVQTNYGYTF.

This sequence joins TRBV7-3 and TRBJ2-1, with 8 positions matching TRBD2. The ends lost 1 base at V and 7 bases at J; junction bases unmatched: 9. The CDR3 is made up of 16 amino acids. Germline V gene data show CDR1 as SGHTA and CDR2 as FQGTGA. The CDR3: CASSLNTGGFLNEQFF. The CDR3 DNA sequence: TGTGCCAGCAGCTTAAACACGGGGGGGTTTTTGAATGAGCAGTTCTTC.

This chain links TRBV5-6 with TRBJ1-1; 7 bases fit TRBD1. Germline V gene lookup returns CDR1 SGHDT and CDR2 YYEEEE. The CDR3 covers 14 residues. J gave up 0 bases and V 4 bases, and 3 bases lay outside the gene matches. The DNA for the CDR3 is TGTGCCAGCAGCAGGGACAGCTTGAACACTGAAGCTTTCTTT. Translation gives CASSRDSLNTEAFF.

V and J are TRBV6-5 and TRBJ2-7; D may be TRBD2 (6 bases). Trimming took off 6 bases at V and 9 bases at J, with 18 bases between the two ends. CDR3 length: 13 amino acids. The germline V gene has CDR1 MNHEY and CDR2 SVGAGI. The CDR3 is CASSGGRTGGQYF. For the CDR3, the DNA is TGTGCCAGCAGCGGGGGACGGACCGGGGGGCAGTACTTC.

The chain has TRBV27 and TRBJ2-3; possibly TRBD1 for D (5 bases). Germline V CDR1 and CDR2: MNHEY, SMNVEV (reference sequence). This CDR3 has 13 residues. The V end lost 7 bases, the J end lost 2 bases, and 10 bases lay between the germline ends. The CDR3 here is CASKGSNTDTQYF. The CDR3, as DNA: TGTGCCAGCAAGGGGTCTAACACAGATACGCAGTATTTT.

The CDR3 loop is CASSDSRRGRESPYEQYF. The CDR3 DNA reads as TGTGCCAGCAGTGACTCGAGGAGGGGACGGGAGAGTCCCTACGAGCAGTACTTC. The chain combines TRBV6-4 with TRBJ2-7, with a tentative D call TRBD2 (6 bases). The germline CDR1 and CDR2 sequences are MRHNA and SNTAGT. V lost 0 bases and J 2 bases, leaving 20 bases between the germline ends. There are 18 residues in the CDR3.

This clone was counted between two and nine times. This chain connects TRBV5-1 to TRBJ2-5; TRBD2 matches 10 bases. The J segment lost 4 bases and the V segment lost 2 bases, leaving 5 bases of the junction unmatched. CDR1 and CDR2 (germline): SGHRS, YFSETQ. CDR3 size: 15 residues. CDR3 coding DNA: TGCGCCAGCAGCTTCCTAGCGGGAGAGGGAGAGACCCAGTACTTC. It encodes CASSFLAGEGETQYF.

This chain uses TRBV7-2 with TRBJ2-2; D gene unclear. V was cut by 4 bases and J by 0 bases, with 12 bases left in between. The length of the CDR3 is 16 residues. The germline V gene encodes CDR1 SGHTA and CDR2 FQGNSA. CDR3 loop: CASSSLLPSNTGELFF. Here the CDR3 DNA reads TGTGCCAGCAGCTCACTCTTGCCCTCGAACACCGGGGAGCTGTTTTTT.

This clone was found once. V gene TRBV7-2 combines with J gene TRBJ2-3; 10 bases are a match to TRBD1. Germline lookup yields CDR1 SGHTA and CDR2 FQGNSA. The V and J ends lost 3 bases and 3 bases, in that order; junction bases with no gene match: 3. This CDR3 has 15 residues. The CDR3 sequence: CASSLGQGKTDTQYF. The CDR3, as DNA: TGTGCCAGCAGCTTGGGACAGGGGAAAACAGATACGCAGTATTTT.

This clone was recorded once. The CDR3 DNA is TGTGCCAGCAGCCGGGGACCTCAGGGGATGGATACGCAGTATTTT. It is translated as CASSRGPQGMDTQYF. V gene TRBV3-1 (or the pseudogene TRBV3-2) combines with J gene TRBJ2-3; TRBD1 might be the D (6 bases). CDR1 and CDR2 (germline): LGHDT, YNNKEL (reference sequence). The ends were cut back, 4 bases at V and 6 bases at J, with 17 bases in the middle. The CDR3 loop spans 15 amino acids.

The sample holds one count of this clone. V usage is TRBV29-1 and J usage is TRBJ2-1; 9 nucleotides agree with TRBD1. CDR1 and CDR2 from the germline V gene are SQVTM and ANQGSEA. The CDR3 has 14 residues. Trimming at V came to 6 bases and at J to 1 base, leaving 4 bases not matched to a gene. Written as DNA, the CDR3 is TGCAGCGTCCCGGACAGGGGTTCCTACAATGAGCAGTTCTTC. It encodes CSVPDRGSYNEQFF.

The V and J genes are TRBV2 and TRBJ2-7, with D maybe TRBD1 (7 bases). The ends were cut back, 7 bases at V and 7 bases at J, with 23 bases in the middle. Germline loops: CDR1 SNHLY, CDR2 FYNNEI. The CDR3 runs to 15 residues. CDR3 residues: CASIAGQSLREEQYF. The CDR3 DNA is TGTGCCAGCATCGCGGGACAGTCTCTTCGGGAAGAGCAGTACTTC.

The chain has TRBV28 and TRBJ1-1; 10 bases align to TRBD1. The ends lost 4 bases at V and 4 bases at J; junction bases unmatched: 3. The CDR3 runs to 14 residues. Germline values: CDR1 MDHEN, CDR2 SYDVKM. In DNA form, the CDR3 reads TGTGCCAGCAGTTCCGGGACAGGGGCCACTGAAGCTTTCTTT. Amino acids: CASSSGTGATEAFF.